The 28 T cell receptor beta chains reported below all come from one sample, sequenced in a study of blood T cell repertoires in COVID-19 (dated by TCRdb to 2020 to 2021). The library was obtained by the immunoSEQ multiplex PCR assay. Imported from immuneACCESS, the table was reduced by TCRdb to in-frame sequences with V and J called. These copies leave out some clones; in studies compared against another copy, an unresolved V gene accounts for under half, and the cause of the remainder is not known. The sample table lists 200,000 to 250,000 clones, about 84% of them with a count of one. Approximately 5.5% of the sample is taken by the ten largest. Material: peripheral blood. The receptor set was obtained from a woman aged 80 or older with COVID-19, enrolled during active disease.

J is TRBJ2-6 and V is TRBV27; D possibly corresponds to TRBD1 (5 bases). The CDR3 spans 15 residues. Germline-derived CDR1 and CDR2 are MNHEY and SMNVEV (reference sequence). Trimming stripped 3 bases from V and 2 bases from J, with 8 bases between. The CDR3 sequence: CASSFQQAGANVLTF. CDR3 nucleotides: TGTGCCAGCAGTTTTCAACAGGCTGGGGCCAACGTCCTGACTTTC. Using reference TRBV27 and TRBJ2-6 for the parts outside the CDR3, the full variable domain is EAQVTQNPRYLITVTGKKLTVTCSQNMNHEYMSWYRQDPGLGLRQIYYSMNVEVTDKGDVPEGYKVSRKEKRNFPLILESPSPNQTSLYFCASSFQQAGANVLTFGAGSRLTVL.

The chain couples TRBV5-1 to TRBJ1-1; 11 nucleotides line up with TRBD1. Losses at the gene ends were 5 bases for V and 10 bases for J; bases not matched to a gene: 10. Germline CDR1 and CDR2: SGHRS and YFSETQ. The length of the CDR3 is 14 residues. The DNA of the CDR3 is TGCGCCAGCAGAGGGACAGGGGGTTCCTCAGTAGCTTTCTTT. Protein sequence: CASRGTGGSSVAFF.

The CDR3 bases are TGCGCCCGTAACAGGGGACAGACCCAGTACTTC. It is translated as CARNRGQTQYF. The chain is built from TRBV20-1 and TRBJ2-5; 7 positions match TRBD1. Germline loops: CDR1 DFQATT, CDR2 SNEGSKA (reference sequence). The CDR3 extends over 11 amino acids.

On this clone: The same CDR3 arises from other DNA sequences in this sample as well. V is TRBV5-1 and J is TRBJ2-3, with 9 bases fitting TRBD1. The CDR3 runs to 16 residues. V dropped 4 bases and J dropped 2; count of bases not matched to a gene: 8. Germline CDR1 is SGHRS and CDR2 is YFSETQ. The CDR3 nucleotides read TGCGCCAGCAGCCTGATGGGACAGGGAAACACAGATACGCAGTATTTT. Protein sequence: CASSLMGQGNTDTQYF.

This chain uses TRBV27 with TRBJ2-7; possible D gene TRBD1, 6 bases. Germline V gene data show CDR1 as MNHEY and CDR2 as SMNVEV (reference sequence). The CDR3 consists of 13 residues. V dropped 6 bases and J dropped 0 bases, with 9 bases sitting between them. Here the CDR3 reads CASSRGRSYEQYF. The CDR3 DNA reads TGTGCCAGCAGCAGGGGCCGCTCCTACGAGCAGTACTTC.

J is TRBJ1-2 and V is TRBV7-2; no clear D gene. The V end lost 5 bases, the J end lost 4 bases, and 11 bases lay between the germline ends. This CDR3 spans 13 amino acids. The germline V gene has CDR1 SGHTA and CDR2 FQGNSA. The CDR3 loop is CASSPEESYGYTF. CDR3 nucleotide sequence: TGTGCCAGCAGCCCCGAAGAGTCCTATGGCTACACCTTC.

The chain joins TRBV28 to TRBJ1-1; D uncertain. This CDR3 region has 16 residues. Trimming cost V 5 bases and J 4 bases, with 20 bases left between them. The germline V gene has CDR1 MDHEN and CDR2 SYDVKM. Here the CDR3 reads CASSQLGNRLSTEAFF. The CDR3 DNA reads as TGTGCCAGCAGTCAATTAGGAAATCGACTGAGCACTGAAGCTTTCTTT.

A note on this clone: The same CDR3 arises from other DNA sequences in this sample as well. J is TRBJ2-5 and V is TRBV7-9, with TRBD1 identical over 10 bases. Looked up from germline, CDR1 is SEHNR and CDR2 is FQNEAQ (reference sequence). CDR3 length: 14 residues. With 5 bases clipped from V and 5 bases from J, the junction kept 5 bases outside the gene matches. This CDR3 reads CASSLRTGGETQYF. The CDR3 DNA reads TGTGCCAGCAGCCTACGGACAGGGGGGGAGACCCAGTACTTC.

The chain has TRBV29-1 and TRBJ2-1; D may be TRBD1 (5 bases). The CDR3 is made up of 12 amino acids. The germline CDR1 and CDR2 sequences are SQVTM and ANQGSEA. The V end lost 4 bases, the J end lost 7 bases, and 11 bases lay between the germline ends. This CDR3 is CSVVPAGNEQFF. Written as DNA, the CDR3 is TGCAGCGTTGTTCCCGCAGGGAATGAGCAGTTCTTC.

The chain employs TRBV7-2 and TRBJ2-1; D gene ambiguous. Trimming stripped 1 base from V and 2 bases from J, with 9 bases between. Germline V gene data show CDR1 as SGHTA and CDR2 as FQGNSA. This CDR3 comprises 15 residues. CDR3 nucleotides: TGTGCCAGCAGCTTAGGGGCAGCTGCCTACAATGAGCAGTTCTTC. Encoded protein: CASSLGAAAYNEQFF.

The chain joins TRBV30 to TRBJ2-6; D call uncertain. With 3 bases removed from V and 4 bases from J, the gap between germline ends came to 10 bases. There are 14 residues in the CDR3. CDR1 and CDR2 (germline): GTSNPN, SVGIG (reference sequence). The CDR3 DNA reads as TGTGCCTGGAGCCTTGGGCCCGGGGCCAACGTCCTGACTTTC. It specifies CAWSLGPGANVLTF.

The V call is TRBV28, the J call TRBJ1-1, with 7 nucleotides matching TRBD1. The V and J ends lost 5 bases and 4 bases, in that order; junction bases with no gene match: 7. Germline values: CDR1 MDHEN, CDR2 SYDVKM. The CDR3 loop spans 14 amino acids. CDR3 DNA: TGTGCCAGCAGTCCCACGACAGGGCTCACTGAAGCTTTCTTT. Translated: CASSPTTGLTEAFF.

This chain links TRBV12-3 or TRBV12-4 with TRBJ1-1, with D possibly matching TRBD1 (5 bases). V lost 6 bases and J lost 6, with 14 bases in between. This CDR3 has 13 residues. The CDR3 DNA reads TGTGCCAGCAGCCGCAACCAGGGCCCTGAAGCTTTCTTT. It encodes CASSRNQGPEAFF.

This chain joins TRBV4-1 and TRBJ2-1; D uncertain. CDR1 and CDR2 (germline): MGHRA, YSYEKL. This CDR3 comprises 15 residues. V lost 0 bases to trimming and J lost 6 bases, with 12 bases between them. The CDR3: CASSQEAASRNEQFF. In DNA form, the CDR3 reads TGCGCCAGCAGCCAAGAGGCGGCTTCTCGCAATGAGCAGTTCTTC.

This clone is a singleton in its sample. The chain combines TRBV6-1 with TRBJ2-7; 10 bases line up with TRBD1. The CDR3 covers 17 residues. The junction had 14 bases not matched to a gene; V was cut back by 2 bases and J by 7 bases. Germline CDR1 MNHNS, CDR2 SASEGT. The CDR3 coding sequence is TGTGCCAGCAGTGAAATGGGAAGAGGACAGGGGGGCTTGGAGCAGTACTTC. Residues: CASSEMGRGQGGLEQYF.

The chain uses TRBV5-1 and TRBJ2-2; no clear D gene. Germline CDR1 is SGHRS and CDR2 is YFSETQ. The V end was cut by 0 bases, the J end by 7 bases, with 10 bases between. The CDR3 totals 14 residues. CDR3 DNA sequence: TGCGCCAGCAGCTTGGCAATCTTGAGCGGGGAGCTGTTTTTT. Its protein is CASSLAILSGELFF.

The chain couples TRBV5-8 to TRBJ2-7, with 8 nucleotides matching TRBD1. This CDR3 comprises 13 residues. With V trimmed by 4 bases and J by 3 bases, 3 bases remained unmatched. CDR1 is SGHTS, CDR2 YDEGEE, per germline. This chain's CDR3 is CASSRTGFYEQYF. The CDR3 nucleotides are TGTGCCAGCAGCAGGACAGGGTTCTACGAGCAGTACTTC.

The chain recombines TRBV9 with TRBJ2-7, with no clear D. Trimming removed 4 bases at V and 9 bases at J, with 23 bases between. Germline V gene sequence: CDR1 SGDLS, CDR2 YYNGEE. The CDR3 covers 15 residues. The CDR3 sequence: CASSTLGGFQGVQYF. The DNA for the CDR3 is TGTGCCAGCAGCACCCTCGGTGGGTTTCAAGGAGTGCAGTACTTC.

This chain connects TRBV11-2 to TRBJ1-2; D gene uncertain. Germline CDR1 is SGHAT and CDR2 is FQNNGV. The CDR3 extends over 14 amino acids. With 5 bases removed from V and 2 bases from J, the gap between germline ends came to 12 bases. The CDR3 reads CASSNQASNYGYTF. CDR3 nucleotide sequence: TGTGCCAGCAGCAACCAGGCCTCGAACTATGGCTACACCTTC.

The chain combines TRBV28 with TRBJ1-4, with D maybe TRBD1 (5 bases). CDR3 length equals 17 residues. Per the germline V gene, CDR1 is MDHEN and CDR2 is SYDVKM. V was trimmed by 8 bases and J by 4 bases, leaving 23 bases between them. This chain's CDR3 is CASRIGPGTRGNEKLFF. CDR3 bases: TGTGCCAGCCGGATAGGGCCTGGAACAAGGGGTAATGAAAAACTGTTTTTT. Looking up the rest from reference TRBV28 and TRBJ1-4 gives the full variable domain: DVKVTQSSRYLVKRTGEKVFLECVQDMDHENMFWYRQDPGLGLRLIYFSYDVKMKEKGDIPEGYSVSREKKERFSLILESASTNQTSMYLCASRIGPGTRGNEKLFFGSGTQLSVL.

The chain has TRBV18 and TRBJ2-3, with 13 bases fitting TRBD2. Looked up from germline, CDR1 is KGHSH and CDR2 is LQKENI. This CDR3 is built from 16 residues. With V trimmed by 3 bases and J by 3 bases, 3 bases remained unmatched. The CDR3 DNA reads TGTGCCAGCTCACCGGGACTAGCGGGAACGACAGATACGCAGTATTTT. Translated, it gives CASSPGLAGTTDTQYF.

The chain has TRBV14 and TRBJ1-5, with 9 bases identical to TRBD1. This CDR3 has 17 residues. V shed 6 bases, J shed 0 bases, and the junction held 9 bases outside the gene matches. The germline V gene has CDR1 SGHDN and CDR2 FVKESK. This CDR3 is CASSSGQGTYSNQPQHF. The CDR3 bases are TGTGCCAGCAGTTCGGGACAGGGCACTTATAGCAATCAGCCCCAGCATTTT.

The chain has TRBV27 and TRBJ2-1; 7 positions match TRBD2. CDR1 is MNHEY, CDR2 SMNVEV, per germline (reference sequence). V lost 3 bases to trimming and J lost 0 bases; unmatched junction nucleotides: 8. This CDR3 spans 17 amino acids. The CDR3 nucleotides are TGTGCCAGCAGTTTCCGAGCGGGGTACTTCTCCTACAATGAGCAGTTCTTC. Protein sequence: CASSFRAGYFSYNEQFF.

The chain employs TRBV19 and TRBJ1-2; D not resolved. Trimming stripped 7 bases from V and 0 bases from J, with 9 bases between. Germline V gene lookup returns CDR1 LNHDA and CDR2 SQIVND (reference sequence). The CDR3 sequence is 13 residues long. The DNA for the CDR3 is TGTGCCAGTACCCAAGCCCCTAACTATGGCTACACCTTC. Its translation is CASTQAPNYGYTF.

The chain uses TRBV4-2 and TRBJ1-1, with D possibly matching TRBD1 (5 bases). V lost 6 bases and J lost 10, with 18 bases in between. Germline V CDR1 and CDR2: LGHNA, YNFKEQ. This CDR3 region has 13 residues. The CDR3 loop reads CASSSRGFGGAFF. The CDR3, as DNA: TGTGCCAGCAGTTCCCGGGGGTTCGGTGGAGCTTTCTTT.

CDR3: CASSYIDRGYGYTF. CDR3 coding DNA: TGTGCCAGCAGTTACATAGACCGCGGCTATGGCTACACCTTC. The chain employs TRBV6-5 and TRBJ1-2, with D unresolved. This CDR3 spans 14 amino acids. Germline V gene sequence: CDR1 MNHEY, CDR2 SVGAGI. Trimming pared 2 bases from V and 4 bases from J, leaving 11 bases between.

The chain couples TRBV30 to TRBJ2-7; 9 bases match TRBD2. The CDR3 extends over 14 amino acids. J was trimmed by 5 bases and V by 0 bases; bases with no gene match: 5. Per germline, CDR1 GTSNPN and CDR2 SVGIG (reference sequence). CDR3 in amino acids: CAWSVAGGTDEQYF. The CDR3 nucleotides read TGTGCCTGGAGTGTGGCGGGGGGGACGGACGAGCAGTACTTC.

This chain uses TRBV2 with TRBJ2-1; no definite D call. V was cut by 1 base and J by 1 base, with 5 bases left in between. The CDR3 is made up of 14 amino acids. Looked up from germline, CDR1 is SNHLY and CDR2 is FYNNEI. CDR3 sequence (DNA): TGTGCCAGCAGTGAAGACAGTTCCTACAATGAGCAGTTCTTC. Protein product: CASSEDSSYNEQFF.